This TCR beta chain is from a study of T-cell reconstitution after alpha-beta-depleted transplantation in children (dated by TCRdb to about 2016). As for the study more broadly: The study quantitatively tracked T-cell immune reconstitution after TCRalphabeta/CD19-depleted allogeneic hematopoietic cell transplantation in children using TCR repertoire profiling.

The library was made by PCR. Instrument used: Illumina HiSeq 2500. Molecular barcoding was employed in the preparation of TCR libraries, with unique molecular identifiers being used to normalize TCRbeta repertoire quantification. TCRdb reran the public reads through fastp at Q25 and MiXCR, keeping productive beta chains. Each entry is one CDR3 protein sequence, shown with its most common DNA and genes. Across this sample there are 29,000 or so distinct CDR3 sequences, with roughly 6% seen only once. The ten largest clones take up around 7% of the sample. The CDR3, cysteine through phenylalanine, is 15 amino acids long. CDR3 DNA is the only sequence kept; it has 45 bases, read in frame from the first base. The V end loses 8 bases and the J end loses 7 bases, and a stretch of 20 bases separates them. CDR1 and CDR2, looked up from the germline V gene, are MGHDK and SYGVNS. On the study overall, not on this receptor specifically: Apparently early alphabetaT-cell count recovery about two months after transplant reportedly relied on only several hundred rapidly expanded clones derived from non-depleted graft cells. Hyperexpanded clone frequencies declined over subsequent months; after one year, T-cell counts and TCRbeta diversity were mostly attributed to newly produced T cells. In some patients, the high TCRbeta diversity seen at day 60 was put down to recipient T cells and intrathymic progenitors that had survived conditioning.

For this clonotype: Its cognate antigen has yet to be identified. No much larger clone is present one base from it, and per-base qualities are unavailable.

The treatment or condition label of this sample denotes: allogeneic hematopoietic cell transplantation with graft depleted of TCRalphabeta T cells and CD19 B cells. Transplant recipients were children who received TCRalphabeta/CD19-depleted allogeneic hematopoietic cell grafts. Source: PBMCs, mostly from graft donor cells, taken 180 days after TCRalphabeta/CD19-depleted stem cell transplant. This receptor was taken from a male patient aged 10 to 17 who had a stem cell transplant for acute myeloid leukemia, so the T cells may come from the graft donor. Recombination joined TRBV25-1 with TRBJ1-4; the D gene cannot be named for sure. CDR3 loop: CASGPRRLGGEKLFF. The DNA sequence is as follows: TGTGCCAGCGGCCCACGGCGCCTTGGAGGTGAAAAACTGTTTTTT. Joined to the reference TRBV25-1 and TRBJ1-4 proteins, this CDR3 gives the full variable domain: EADIYQTPRYLVIGTGKKITLECSQTMGHDKMYWYQQDPGMELHLIHYSYGVNSTEKGDLSSESTVSRIRTEHFPLTLESARPSHTSQYLCASGPRRLGGEKLFFGSGTQLSVL.